The rows below give T cell receptor beta chains drawn from one sample of a study of identical twins. TCRdb re-analysed the 5' RACE reads in MiXCR, keeping a single row per CDR3 protein. Altogether 550,000 to 700,000 distinct CDR3 sequences are present, 21% being singletons, with the ten largest covering 4.3%. Another study also made use of these data, one on T cells expressing NK-cell markers.

The sequenced sample consisted of PBMCs. Source of these receptors: a woman aged 18 to 35 in good health. The CDR3 runs from the conserved cysteine through the conserved F or W. Each record gives: V gene, clone size, J gene, D gene, CDR3 DNA, CDR3 protein. The D gene is left open where the match is weak. Clone sizes are given selectively: once, few, many, or a class where the clone is expanded.

TRBV12-3/TRBV12-4	few	TRBJ2-1	.	TGTGCCAGCAGTGCCGGGTACAATGAGCAGTTCTTC	CASSAGYNEQFF
TRBV5-1	few	TRBJ2-5	.	TGCGCCAGCAGCGTGACCTTTGGGGAGACCCAGTACTTC	CASSVTFGETQYF
TRBV29-1	.	TRBJ2-2	TRBD1	TGCAGCGGGACCGGACAGGGTGACACCGGGGAGCTGTTTTTT	CSGTGQGDTGELFF
TRBV5-1	many	TRBJ2-7	TRBD1	TGCGCCAGCAGTCCGGCCTGGGGACAGGGGTTCTACGAGCAGTACTTC	CASSPAWGQGFYEQYF
TRBV12-3/TRBV12-4	few	TRBJ2-2	.	TGTGCCAGCAGTTTATTACAATCGAACACCGGGGAGCTGTTTTTT	CASSLLQSNTGELFF
TRBV7-9	few	TRBJ2-1	.	TGTGCCAGCAGTCCCCCGGGGCAGGTCAATGAGCAGTTCTTC	CASSPPGQVNEQFF
TRBV12-5	.	TRBJ2-7	TRBD1	TGTGCTAGTGCCCTTCCCGGGGACAGCTCCTACGAGCAGTACTTC	CASALPGDSSYEQYF
TRBV12-3/TRBV12-4	.	TRBJ2-1	.	TGTGCCAGCAGAGACGGGACCCCGGGCTACAATGAGCAGTTCTTC	CASRDGTPGYNEQFF
TRBV20-1	.	TRBJ2-5	TRBD2	TGCAGTGCTAGAGATACTAGCGGGAGTAAGGACCAGTACTTC	CSARDTSGSKDQYF
TRBV5-1	.	TRBJ2-5	TRBD2	TGCGCCAGCAGCTCATCCCCAGCGGGAGTAGGAGAGACCCAGTACTTC	CASSSSPAGVGETQYF
TRBV20-1	.	TRBJ2-1	.	TGCAGTGCTAGAGATCCGGTCGAGCCTAGCCTCGAGCAGTTCTTC	CSARDPVEPSLEQFF
TRBV20-1	.	TRBJ2-7	.	TGCAGTGCTAGTAGACGGCAAACCTCCTACGAGCAGTACTTC	CSASRRQTSYEQYF
TRBV6-2/TRBV6-3	.	TRBJ2-3	TRBD2	TGTGCCAGCGGACCGCGGGGGAACCCCTATACGCAGTATTTT	CASGPRGNPYTQYF
TRBV12-3/TRBV12-4	few	TRBJ2-3	.	TGTGCCAGCCTCTTCGGGACGATCACAGATACGCAGTATTTT	CASLFGTITDTQYF
TRBV3-1	few	TRBJ1-1	.	TGTGCCAGCAGCCCGCGGAACAGGGCGAACACTGAAGCTTTCTTT	CASSPRNRANTEAFF
TRBV4-2	few	TRBJ2-7	.	TGTGCCAGCAGCCTTGGACCGGTGGAGGGGGCCCACGAGCAGTACTTC	CASSLGPVEGAHEQYF
TRBV7-2	few	TRBJ1-2	.	TGTGCCAGCAGCTCCCAGGCTTACTATGGCTACACCTTC	CASSSQAYYGYTF
TRBV29-1	many	TRBJ1-2	TRBD1	TGCAGCGTAGCAGGGGGTAACTATGGCTACACCTTC	CSVAGGNYGYTF
TRBV7-9	.	TRBJ2-1	TRBD2	TGTGCCAGCAGCTTATCCTACGGACTAGCGGGAGAGGAGCAGTTCTTC	CASSLSYGLAGEEQFF
TRBV7-2	few	TRBJ2-7	TRBD2	TGTGCCAGCAGCTTAGCGGCTAGCGGGAGTTACGAGCAGTACTTC	CASSLAASGSYEQYF
TRBV24-1	.	TRBJ2-3	.	TGTGCCACCAGTGATTCTATCTCTAGAGGGGGTACGCAGTATTTT	CATSDSISRGGTQYF
TRBV2	.	TRBJ1-6	.	TGTGCCAGCATGAATCAAGTTCGGTCACCCCTCCACTTT	CASMNQVRSPLHF
TRBV30	.	TRBJ2-1	.	TGTGCCTGGAGTGTGGTTTCATTGGGCGGTTATTCCTACAATGAGCAGTTCTTC	CAWSVVSLGGYSYNEQFF
TRBV12-3/TRBV12-4	.	TRBJ2-5	TRBD2	TGTGCCAGCAGTTTAAGCGGGGCCACCCAAGAGACCCAGTACTTC	CASSLSGATQETQYF
TRBV5-1	.	TRBJ1-1	TRBD1	TGCGCCAGCAGCTGGGACAGGGCGCTAAGGAACACTGAAGCTTTCTTT	CASSWDRALRNTEAFF
TRBV20-1	.	TRBJ2-5	.	TGCAGTGCTAGAATGAGCCAAGAGACCCAGTACTTC	CSARMSQETQYF
TRBV29-1	few	TRBJ2-5	TRBD2	TGCAGCGTTGAACTAGCGGGACAAGAGACCCAGTACTTC	CSVELAGQETQYF
TRBV7-2	.	TRBJ2-7	.	TGTGCCAGCAGTCCCACGAGGGGGAATTACTACGAGCAGTACTTC	CASSPTRGNYYEQYF
TRBV20-1	few	TRBJ2-5	.	TGCAGTGCGGGTCGGGACCTAAGGGAAAAGACCCAGTACTTC	CSAGRDLREKTQYF
TRBV7-9	many	TRBJ1-2	.	TGTGCCAGCAGCCATTCCAGGGGAGGCTACACCTTC	CASSHSRGGYTF
TRBV7-3	few	TRBJ2-1	.	TGTGCCAGCAGCTTATCCCACAGGGTCAATGAGCAGTTCTTC	CASSLSHRVNEQFF
TRBV7-9	few	TRBJ2-6	.	TGTGCCAGCAGCCCCCAGCGCGCCTGGGGGGCCAACGTCCTGACTTTC	CASSPQRAWGANVLTF
TRBV20-1	few	TRBJ2-3	TRBD1	TGCAGTGCCCGACGACCCACAGGGGGAAGGACAGATACGCAGTATTTT	CSARRPTGGRTDTQYF
TRBV6-5	few	TRBJ2-3	.	TGTGCCAGCAGTTACACTGGACTTCGCACAGATACGCAGTATTTT	CASSYTGLRTDTQYF
TRBV12-3/TRBV12-4	few	TRBJ2-1	TRBD2	TGTGCCAGCAGCCCCGGCGCAGCGGGGGGGCGGTATGAGCAGTTCTTC	CASSPGAAGGRYEQFF
TRBV6-6	.	TRBJ2-5	.	TGTGCCAGCAGTCCACATATCCAAGAGACCCAGTACTTC	CASSPHIQETQYF
TRBV7-8	.	TRBJ2-7	TRBD2	TGTGCCAGCAGCTTACTTAGCGGGGAATTCTACGAGCAGTACTTC	CASSLLSGEFYEQYF
TRBV5-6	many	TRBJ1-5	.	TGTGCCAGCAGCGAAGAAGGTAATCAGCCCCAGCATTTT	CASSEEGNQPQHF
TRBV10-2	.	TRBJ2-1	.	TGCGCCAGCAGTGGCACCCTTGGGAATGAGCAGTTCTTC	CASSGTLGNEQFF
TRBV7-9	few	TRBJ2-3	.	TGTGCCAGCAGCTCGACCGAGAAGACAGATACGCAGTATTTT	CASSSTEKTDTQYF
TRBV20-1	.	TRBJ2-3	TRBD2	TGCAGTGCTAGAGTGGCGGGAGATTCGGTAGATACGCAGTATTTT	CSARVAGDSVDTQYF
TRBV9	few	TRBJ1-2	.	TGTGCCAGCAGCGGGCTAAGCTATGGCTACACCTTC	CASSGLSYGYTF
TRBV27	.	TRBJ1-5	TRBD1	TGTGCCAGCAGTTTAGTAACAGGGGTCAATCAGCCCCAGCATTTT	CASSLVTGVNQPQHF
TRBV20-1	.	TRBJ2-7	.	TGCAGTGCTACCCCACCTAAACCCCCCTACGAGCAGTACTTC	CSATPPKPPYEQYF
TRBV29-1	.	TRBJ2-6	.	TGCAGCGTTGGGTCAGGGATTGTCGTGACTGGGGCCAACGTCCTGACTTTC	CSVGSGIVVTGANVLTF
TRBV7-9	.	TRBJ2-1	TRBD2	TGTGCCAGCAGCTTATCGGTAGCGGGAGGGCATGAGCAGTTCTTC	CASSLSVAGGHEQFF
TRBV7-9	many	TRBJ2-4	TRBD1	TGTGCCAGCAGCTTAGTGGGACAGGGGGACCACAAAAACATTCAGTACTTC	CASSLVGQGDHKNIQYF
TRBV5-1	few	TRBJ1-1	.	TGCGCCAGCAGCTTGGGAGGACTCACTTTTTATACTGAAGCTTTCTTT	CASSLGGLTFYTEAFF
TRBV29-1	many	TRBJ2-7	TRBD1	TGCAGCGGCCTGCGCGGGACAGGGCACGAGCAGTACTTC	CSGLRGTGHEQYF
TRBV11-2	.	TRBJ2-7	.	TGTGCCAGCAGGAACTACAGGGCGGCCTACGAGCAGTACTTC	CASRNYRAAYEQYF
TRBV29-1	few	TRBJ1-1	.	TGCAGCGGCGCGGGCGGGGGTGAAGCTTTCTTT	CSGAGGGEAFF
TRBV12-3/TRBV12-4	.	TRBJ1-2	.	TGTGCCAGCAGTCCGGGGGGAGTGAGTAACTATGGCTACACCTTC	CASSPGGVSNYGYTF
TRBV2	.	TRBJ2-3	TRBD2	TGTGCCAGCAGTGACGGGAGGGCTTGGGCAGATACGCAGTATTTT	CASSDGRAWADTQYF
TRBV7-9	.	TRBJ2-7	TRBD2	TGTGCCAGCAGCTTAGTGTCGGGTAGCGGGGGCCGCTACGAGCAGTACTTC	CASSLVSGSGGRYEQYF
TRBV11-2	.	TRBJ1-1	.	TGTGCCAGCAGCTTAGGTGTTATGACTGAAGCTTTCTTT	CASSLGVMTEAFF
TRBV29-1	.	TRBJ2-4	TRBD1	TGCAGCGTTAAAAATTCGGGACAGGGATTGGGCATTCAGTACTTC	CSVKNSGQGLGIQYF
TRBV7-9	.	TRBJ2-3	.	TGTGCCAGCAGCTCTCCTCGCACCTTAAACACAGATACGCAGTATTTT	CASSSPRTLNTDTQYF